The 21 T cell receptor beta chains listed next were all sequenced from one sample in a study of blood T cell repertoires in COVID-19. The assay was immunoSEQ multiplex PCR, and TCRdb's table has in-frame clones only and misses some. The table records 75,000 or so clones, roughly nine tenths of them present only once. Sequences were obtained from peripheral blood. These TCRs come from a woman at least 80 years old with active or convalescent COVID-19.

The sample holds one count of this clone. This chain connects TRBV7-3 to TRBJ2-1; 10 positions match TRBD2. The CDR3 loop spans 14 amino acids. After removal of 1 base from V and 10 bases from J, the junction contained 4 bases not matched to a gene. CDR1 SGHTA and CDR2 FQGTGA come from the germline V gene. In DNA form, the CDR3 reads TGTGCCAGCAGCTTAATGGGGACTAGCGAAGAGCAGTTCTTC. This sequence encodes CASSLMGTSEEQFF.

The chain is built from TRBV19 and TRBJ1-5; tentatively, D is TRBD1 (6 bases). This CDR3 is 16 amino acids long. The germline gives CDR1 LNHDA, CDR2 SQIVND (reference sequence). The V and J ends lost 6 bases and 3 bases respectively, with 18 bases between them. The CDR3: CASRGGQGRNNQPQHF. CDR3 DNA: TGTGCCAGTAGGGGGGGGCAGGGGCGAAACAATCAGCCCCAGCATTTT. Supplemented by reference TRBV19 and TRBJ1-5, the full variable domain reads DGGITQSPKYLFRKEGQNVTLSCEQNLNHDAMYWYRQDPGQGLRLIYYSQIVNDFQKGDIAEGYSVSREKKESFPLTVTSAQKNPTAFYLCASRGGQGRNNQPQHFGDGTRLSIL.

The J gene is TRBJ2-3, the V gene TRBV5-1; 10 nucleotides align to TRBD2. J gave up 3 bases and V 2 bases, and 6 bases lay outside the gene matches. CDR1 and CDR2 from the germline V gene are SGHRS and YFSETQ. The CDR3 extends over 16 amino acids. CDR3 bases: TGCGCCAGCAGCTTTATCAGCGGGGGGGCTACAGATACGCAGTATTTT. It codes for CASSFISGGATDTQYF. Combining the CDR3 with reference TRBV5-1 and TRBJ2-3 gives the whole variable domain KAGVTQTPRYLIKTRGQQVTLSCSPISGHRSVSWYQQTPGQGLQFLFEYFSETQRNKGNFPGRFSGRQFSNSRSEMNVSTLELGDSALYLCASSFISGGATDTQYFGPGTRLTVL.

This rearrangement joins TRBV10-3 to TRBJ1-1, with 7 bases that match TRBD1. V lost 3 bases to trimming and J lost 4 bases; unmatched junction nucleotides: 8. This CDR3 comprises 15 residues. Germline V CDR1 and CDR2: ENHRY, SYGVKD. The DNA of the CDR3 is TGTGCCATCAGTGAACCCAGGGGGATGGGCACTGAAGCTTTCTTT. Translated, it gives CAISEPRGMGTEAFF.

The V gene is TRBV3-1 (or the pseudogene TRBV3-2), the J gene TRBJ1-4; D might be TRBD1 (5 bases). This CDR3 has 17 residues. CDR1 and CDR2 from the germline V gene are LGHDT and YNNKEL (reference sequence). Trimming shortened V by 5 bases and J by 4 bases, and 20 bases separated the two germline ends. CDR3: CASSNNNLRQLNEKLFF. The DNA of the CDR3 is TGTGCCAGCAGCAACAACAACCTTAGACAGCTTAATGAAAAACTGTTTTTT.

This chain links TRBV9 with TRBJ2-1, with D tentatively TRBD1 (5 bases). The CDR3 runs 17 residues. Between the trimmed V and J ends, which lost 0 bases and 1 base, there was a span of 14 bases. The germline CDR1 and CDR2 sequences are SGDLS and YYNGEE. DNA of the CDR3: TGTGCCAGCAGCGTAGTGGGGCTTTTGGGGTCCTACAATGAGCAGTTCTTC. It yields the protein CASSVVGLLGSYNEQFF.

V and J are TRBV19 and TRBJ1-2; TRBD1 might be the D (5 bases). Germline V gives CDR1 LNHDA, CDR2 SQIVND (reference sequence). The V end lost 4 bases, the J end lost 4 bases, and 7 bases lay between the germline ends. The CDR3 loop spans 12 amino acids. CDR3 DNA sequence: TGTGCCAGTAGTAAGGGGATCTATGGCTACACCTTC. Its translation is CASSKGIYGYTF.

The chain links TRBV2 to TRBJ2-7; possible D gene TRBD2, 5 bases. The CDR3 runs 11 residues. The V gene's germline CDR1 is SNHLY and CDR2 FYNNEI. V was clipped by 2 bases and J by 10 bases, with 9 bases between them. This CDR3 is CASSEKGGQYF. The CDR3 DNA follows: TGTGCCAGCAGTGAAAAAGGAGGTCAGTACTTC.

This clone occurred once. The chain recombines TRBV27 with TRBJ2-7, with TRBD2 matching 10 bases. The CDR3 consists of 14 residues. The V gene end was trimmed by 5 bases and the J gene end by 4 bases; junction bases not matched to a gene: 5. Per the germline V gene, CDR1 is MNHEY and CDR2 is SMNVEV (reference sequence). CDR3 DNA: TGTGCCAGCAGTCAAGCGGGAGGGCCATACGAGCAGTACTTC. It is translated as CASSQAGGPYEQYF.

The chain links TRBV10-3 to TRBJ2-6; 8 bases match TRBD1. Trimming removed 8 bases from V and 0 bases from J; junction bases left unmatched: 9. Per germline, CDR1 ENHRY and CDR2 SYGVKD. The CDR3 contains 17 residues. This CDR3 reads CAIGRAGGASGANVLTF. For the CDR3, the DNA is TGTGCCATCGGAAGGGCAGGGGGCGCCTCTGGGGCCAACGTCCTGACTTTC.

The chain combines TRBV27 with TRBJ2-7; D gene unclear. V lost 3 bases, J lost 2 bases, and 11 bases lay in between. Looked up from germline, CDR1 is MNHEY and CDR2 is SMNVEV (reference sequence). The CDR3 runs to 14 residues. The CDR3: CASSFRSFAYEQYF. In DNA form, the CDR3 reads TGTGCCAGCAGTTTCAGATCGTTCGCCTACGAGCAGTACTTC.

The genes are TRBV10-1 and TRBJ2-7; 8 bases fit TRBD1. The V gene end was trimmed by 11 bases and the J gene end by 5 bases; junction bases not matched to a gene: 17. The CDR3 runs to 15 residues. Germline V gene lookup returns CDR1 WNHNN and CDR2 SYGVQD (reference sequence). This CDR3 is CAYTDRGGLEDEQYF. In DNA, the CDR3 is TGCGCCTATACAGACAGGGGCGGCCTTGAGGACGAGCAGTACTTC.

The V gene is TRBV4-2, the J gene TRBJ2-2, with TRBD2 matching over 12 bases. The CDR3 loop spans 16 amino acids. V was pared by 2 bases and J by 5 bases, with 3 bases of the junction left unmatched. Germline V gene sequence: CDR1 LGHNA, CDR2 YNFKEQ. Here the CDR3 DNA reads TGTGCCAGCAGCCAAATACTAGCGGGGGGAACCGGGGAGCTGTTTTTT. This codes for CASSQILAGGTGELFF.

This CDR3 reads CASSLASGGTDTQYF. In DNA, the CDR3 is TGTGCCAGCAGCTTAGCTAGCGGGGGAACAGATACGCAGTATTTT. This chain uses TRBV7-2 with TRBJ2-3, with TRBD2 matching 9 bases. CDR1 is SGHTA and CDR2 is FQGNSA in the germline V gene. The V segment lost 0 bases and the J segment 3 bases; nucleotides outside the gene matches: 1. The CDR3 extends over 15 amino acids.

This clone has a single count. The rearrangement uses TRBV9 and TRBJ2-5; no definite D call. This CDR3 comprises 13 residues. CDR1 and CDR2 from the germline V gene are SGDLS and YYNGEE. V shed 3 bases and J shed 6 bases, with 12 bases lying between them. The CDR3: CASSDTESKTQYF. DNA of the CDR3: TGTGCCAGCAGCGATACAGAATCAAAGACCCAGTACTTC.

The chain is built from TRBV27 and TRBJ1-2, with 8 nucleotides matching TRBD1. The trim removed 5 bases at V and 1 base at J, leaving 15 bases unmatched. The CDR3 contains 18 residues. Per germline, CDR1 MNHEY and CDR2 SMNVEV (reference sequence). The CDR3 sequence: CASSPLYQGQDGNYGYTF. CDR3 DNA: TGTGCCAGCAGTCCCCTCTACCAGGGACAGGACGGTAACTATGGCTACACCTTC.

V gene TRBV29-1 combines with J gene TRBJ1-1; D gene ambiguous. V lost 4 bases and J lost 0, with 9 bases in between. Germline V lookup: CDR1 SQVTM, CDR2 ANQGSEA. This CDR3 spans 13 amino acids. The CDR3 loop reads CSVASLLNTEAFF. The CDR3 DNA is TGCAGCGTTGCCTCCCTTTTGAACACTGAAGCTTTCTTT. Variable domain in full (rest from reference TRBV29-1 and TRBJ1-1): SAVISQKPSRDICQRGTSLTIQCQVDSQVTMMFWYRQQPGQSLTLIATANQGSEATYESGFVIDKFPISRPNLTFSTLTVSNMSPEDSSIYLCSVASLLNTEAFFGQGTRLTVV.

This chain uses TRBV19 with TRBJ1-1, with D perhaps TRBD1 (5 bases). This CDR3 is built from 13 residues. Trimming removed 5 bases at V and 2 bases at J, with 9 bases between. In germline, CDR1 is LNHDA, CDR2 SQIVND (reference sequence). The CDR3 sequence: CASSYDRNTEAFF. The DNA for the CDR3 is TGTGCCAGTAGTTACGACAGAAACACTGAAGCTTTCTTT.

J is TRBJ2-6 and V is TRBV5-1; perhaps TRBD2 as D (5 bases). Germline loops: CDR1 SGHRS, CDR2 YFSETQ. Trimming took 0 bases from V and 4 from J, leaving 8 bases between them. The CDR3 spans 15 residues. CDR3: CASSLAGVGANVLTF. The CDR3 region has the DNA TGCGCCAGCAGCTTGGCCGGGGTCGGGGCCAACGTCCTGACTTTC.

The chain has TRBV2 and TRBJ2-7, with a weak D call TRBD1 (5 bases). With 3 bases removed from V and 6 bases from J, the gap between germline ends came to 9 bases. CDR1 SNHLY and CDR2 FYNNEI come from the germline V gene. The CDR3 has 12 amino acids. The CDR3 sequence is CASSEGRIEQYF. The CDR3 nucleotides read TGTGCCAGCAGTGAGGGGCGGATCGAGCAGTACTTC.

V usage is TRBV24-1 and J usage is TRBJ2-7; a weak D match, TRBD1 (5 bases). CDR3 length equals 15 residues. V lost 2 bases to trimming and J lost 0 bases, with 10 bases between them. Germline CDR1 reads KGHDR; CDR2 reads SFDVKD. The CDR3 protein is CATSDSTGPSYEQYF. The CDR3, as DNA: TGTGCCACCAGTGATTCTACAGGCCCCTCCTACGAGCAGTACTTC.